This T cell receptor (beta chain) was obtained from a study of tumor-infiltrating lymphocytes in localized non-small cell lung cancer. About the research overall: The cohort mixed smokers and never-smokers, several histologies, and some post-neoadjuvant-chemotherapy samples. General study results and limits: Available tissue quantity limited TCR sequencing to a patient subset. Different pieces of the same tissue went to different assays, confounding technical variation with intratumor heterogeneity.

Sequencing used immunoSEQ multiplex PCR; TCRdb keeps in-frame clones, though not all of them. The sample yields around 9,800 clones, around 73% seen once. Concerning this clone itself: Its antigen is not identified.

Sequencing input: lung tumor tissue. The TCR sequence derives from a human donor with non-small cell lung cancer.

The CDR3 region has the DNA TGTGCCAGCAGAGGGATCACAAACTACGAGCAGTACTTC. Translated: CASRGITNYEQYF. The chain couples TRBV6-5 to TRBJ2-7; no definite D call. Trimming shortened V by 6 bases and J by 3 bases, and 12 bases separated the two germline ends. Germline V gene lookup returns CDR1 MNHEY and CDR2 SVGAGI. This CDR3 is built from 13 residues.